This record concerns one T cell receptor beta chain sequence. No cognate antigen has been identified for it. It has no much larger one-base neighbor in the sample; base qualities were not kept. The data belong to a study of CD8+ T cells in alopecia areata (dated by TCRdb to 2016 to 2019). Regarding the research as a whole: Treated patients were enrolled in an open-label pilot trial of oral tofacitinib, 5 to 10 mg twice daily, for moderate-to-severe alopecia areata. Patients stayed on tofacitinib for 6 to 18 months and then had 6 months of follow-up off drug so that delayed response and recurrence could be assessed. The study used high-throughput TCRbeta sequencing to examine T cell clonal expansion in alopecia areata, in both the C3H/HeJ mouse model and human patients. On the human side, TCRbeta sequencing was run on scalp tissue and on sorted CD4+ and CD8+ peripheral blood T cells from healthy controls and from alopecia areata patients with either patchy or totalis/universalis disease. Biopsies were taken from tofacitinib-treated patients at baseline and again at 4 and 24 weeks into treatment, and several of those patients also had a later scalp biopsy. Scalp clonality was compared across normal scalp (n=4), patchy alopecia areata scalp (n=8), and alopecia totalis/universalis scalp (n=8). RNA was extracted with the PAXgene miRNA kit for fixed scalp, the miRNeasy kit for PBMCs, and the RNeasy kit for mouse skin. TCRbeta CDR3 regions were amplified by immunoSEQ multiplex PCR with 35 Vbeta forward and 13 Jbeta reverse primers. Overall study outcomes, separate from this receptor: Unlike mouse skin, which is dominated by gammadelta T cells, normal human skin has resident alphabeta T cells that are also sequenced, and this complicates analysis of the scalp TCR repertoire. Compared with mice, TCR sequences shared between patients were less clear, possibly partly because of HLA diversity across the patient population. Compared with normal scalp, lesional scalp, particularly in alopecia totalis/universalis, had higher clonality and more expanded CD8+ clones, which suggests antigenic drive.

CDR1 and CDR2 were assigned from the germline V gene (reference sequence) as GTSNPN and SVGIG. V is pared back by 5 bases and J by 5 bases, with 18 bases lying between the germline termini. The CDR3 runs 15 residues from the cysteine to the phenylalanine. The DNA shown is the 45-base CDR3, in frame from base 1. This specimen's time point label, per the study, means: baseline before oral tofacitinib. From alopecia areata patients, peripheral blood was collected along with lesional scalp punch biopsies. After PBMCs were isolated by density centrifugation and stained for CD3, CD4 and CD8, a FACSAria was used to sort CD4+ and CD8+ T cells. The library came from the immunoSEQ multiplex PCR assay. RNA was extracted from all samples and reverse transcribed into cDNA, which served as template for TCR sequencing. SuperScript III was used to make first-strand cDNA, primed with a 2:1 mix of oligo-dT and random hexamers. A synthetic immune receptor repertoire was used to measure amplification bias, and any remaining bias was corrected computationally. The paper's data handling went like this. Raw reads were preprocessed to remove errors, and CDR3 was defined by IMGT conventions from the conserved cysteine to phenylalanine. Clonality was computed by normalizing Shannon entropy by log2 of the number of productive unique TCRs and subtracting the result from 1. Whether scalp clones were CD4 or CD8 was inferred by matching scalp TCRbeta sequences against CD4 and CD8 repertoires sorted from blood. What TCRdb holds here is the immuneACCESS table cut down to in-frame rearrangements. Part of the clones is not present; checked against another copy, under half of the missing clones reflect an unresolved V gene, and the others are unexplained. V, J and clone size are those of that table, while D and trimming were read from the DNA. A total of more than 150,000 clones appear in this sample, around 50% of them only once. The leading ten clones occupy over 12% of the sample.

Recombination joined TRBV30 with TRBJ2-2; the D region possibly corresponds to TRBD2 (5 bases align). The clonotype originates from a human donor with alopecia areata. The sample consisted of CD4+ T cells sorted from blood, taken at week 0. The DNA reads TGTGCCTGGGCCCCTGGACTCTTGAGAACCGGGGAGCTGTTTTTT. It encodes CAWAPGLLRTGELFF.